The 19 T cell receptor beta chains in this list originate from one sample, sequenced in a study of cytomegalovirus exposure and HLA in healthy donors. Vbeta (60) and Jbeta (13) primers were used in the PCR. Here immunoSEQ multiplex PCR was the method, and the copy in TCRdb shows in-frame clones only, minus some. The sample has approximately 190,000 clones, roughly 80% seen once. Sample: PBMCs. Source of these receptors: a woman aged 45-60 years in good health and CMV-seropositive.

In its sample, this clone was seen a few times. V usage is TRBV4-2 and J usage is TRBJ1-2; the match to TRBD1 covers 10 bases. Trimming took 4 bases from V and 5 from J; bases not matched to a gene: 4. Germline V gene lookup returns CDR1 LGHNA and CDR2 YNFKEQ. The CDR3 has 14 residues. The CDR3 sequence: CASSPDRGRYGYTF. In DNA form, the CDR3 reads TGTGCCAGCAGCCCGGACAGGGGGAGGTATGGCTACACCTTC.

Regarding this clone: Germline is not matched at one junction end, which may reflect a read error. Other DNA sequences from this sample encode an identical CDR3 as well. The chain uses TRBV7-9 and TRBJ2-7; D not resolved. CDR3 length: 14 amino acids. Germline CDR1 and CDR2: SEHNR and FQNEAQ (reference sequence). The CDR3 DNA reads as TGTTCCAGCAGCTTACTGCCCAGCTCCTACGAGCAGTACTTC. It is translated as CSSSLLPSSYEQYF.

V gene TRBV25-1 combines with J gene TRBJ2-1, with 7 bases identical to TRBD1. Germline V CDR1 and CDR2: MGHDK, SYGVNS. J gave up 3 bases and V 3 bases, and 5 bases lay outside the gene matches. The length of the CDR3 is 15 residues. The CDR3 protein is CASSDWTGYYNEQFF. In DNA form, the CDR3 reads TGTGCCAGCAGTGATTGGACAGGTTACTACAATGAGCAGTTCTTC.

J is TRBJ2-7 and V is TRBV28; 9 nucleotides match TRBD1. V trimming: 5 bases; J trimming: 4 bases; junction bases outside the gene matches: 6. Germline V gene lookup returns CDR1 MDHEN and CDR2 SYDVKM. This CDR3 region has 14 residues. CDR3 residues: CASSGYRGQYEQYF. The CDR3 DNA reads TGTGCCAGCAGTGGATACAGGGGGCAGTACGAGCAGTACTTC.

This clone was detected once. V and J are TRBV6-5 and TRBJ2-3; a possible D gene is TRBD2 (7 bases). The CDR3 contains 14 residues. Germline V gene lookup returns CDR1 MNHEY and CDR2 SVGAGI. V lost 5 bases to trimming and J lost 1 base, with 10 bases between them. The CDR3 sequence: CASSPGGRTDTQYF. CDR3 coding DNA: TGTGCCAGCAGTCCCGGGGGGCGCACAGATACGCAGTATTTT.

The chain's CDR3 is CASRSGGQASYEQYF. The CDR3 nucleotides are TGTGCCAGCAGGTCGGGCGGACAGGCCTCCTACGAGCAGTACTTC. The chain links TRBV28 to TRBJ2-7, with 7 bases matching TRBD1. This CDR3 has 15 amino acids. Germline loops: CDR1 MDHEN, CDR2 SYDVKM. V lost 6 bases, J lost 0 bases, and 8 bases stayed unmatched.

This chain uses TRBV5-5 with TRBJ2-3; 8 bases align to TRBD2. CDR3 size: 15 residues. With 0 bases clipped from V and 1 base from J, the junction kept 1 base outside the gene matches. The germline gives CDR1 SGHKS, CDR2 YYEKEE (reference sequence). DNA for the CDR3: TGTGCCAGCAGCTTGGAAGCGGGGGGCACAGATACGCAGTATTTT. This encodes CASSLEAGGTDTQYF.

The table lists this clone with a count of one. The V call is TRBV4-3, the J call TRBJ2-1; D gene ambiguous. Trimming stripped 2 bases from V and 8 bases from J, with 19 bases between. CDR3 length equals 16 residues. Germline CDR1 LGHNA, CDR2 YSLEER. The CDR3 protein is CASSQNGEPKVHEQFF. CDR3 nucleotides: TGCGCCAGCAGCCAAAATGGAGAGCCTAAGGTGCATGAGCAGTTCTTC.

The V call is TRBV9, the J call TRBJ2-3; the D is unclear. Germline CDR1 SGDLS, CDR2 YYNGEE. The CDR3 totals 16 residues. Between the trimmed V and J ends, which lost 0 bases and 0 bases, there was a span of 11 bases. The DNA of the CDR3 is TGTGCCAGCAGCGTAGCACCGAAACTTAGCACAGATACGCAGTATTTT. Amino acids: CASSVAPKLSTDTQYF.

The V call is TRBV29-1, the J call TRBJ2-3; D is possibly TRBD2 (6 bases). Deletions cut 3 bases from V and 2 bases from J, with 15 bases between. This CDR3 is built from 15 residues. Germline CDR1 SQVTM, CDR2 ANQGSEA. The CDR3 loop is CSVDTWGETTDTQYF. The CDR3 DNA reads as TGCAGCGTTGACACCTGGGGGGAAACCACAGATACGCAGTATTTT.

CDR3 in DNA: TGTGCCAGCAGTGACACCTGGACTAGCGGGGGGCGCACAGATACGCAGTATTTT. It encodes CASSDTWTSGGRTDTQYF. The chain combines TRBV6-4 with TRBJ2-3; 14 nucleotides line up with TRBD2. CDR3 size: 18 residues. V lost 2 bases, J lost 1 base, and 5 bases stayed unmatched. In germline, CDR1 is MRHNA, CDR2 SNTAGT.

This chain links TRBV4-1 with TRBJ1-4; perhaps TRBD1 as D (6 bases). CDR3 length: 12 residues. V lost 8 bases, J lost 6 bases, and 10 bases lay in between. CDR1 is MGHRA and CDR2 is YSYEKL in the germline V gene. CDR3 sequence (DNA): TGCGCCAGCCAGAGACAGGATGAAAAACTGTTTTTT. Its translation: CASQRQDEKLFF.

This sequence joins TRBV23-1 and TRBJ1-1; TRBD1 is a possible D gene (5 bases). TRBV23-1 is recorded as an ORF, its role being uncertain. The CDR3 has 19 amino acids. V lost 7 bases and J 5 bases, leaving 32 bases between the germline ends. Written as DNA, the CDR3 is TGCGCCAGCAACCGGGGGAGCGGAGGCAGCAGGGTAAGAGGAACTGAAGCTTTCTTT. Translated: CASNRGSGGSRVRGTEAFF.

This chain connects TRBV6-6 to TRBJ1-2; the D gene is possibly TRBD1 (5 bases). Trimming removed 11 bases at V and 3 bases at J, with 16 bases between. CDR1 is MNHNY and CDR2 is SVGAGI in the germline V gene (reference sequence). The CDR3 totals 13 residues. The CDR3 loop reads CAVRDVGYYGYTF. CDR3 in DNA: TGTGCCGTCAGGGATGTCGGCTACTATGGCTACACCTTC.

This chain links TRBV25-1 with TRBJ1-4; D gene ambiguous. The CDR3 has 17 amino acids. V dropped 3 bases and J dropped 0 bases, with 14 bases sitting between them. The germline V gene encodes CDR1 MGHDK and CDR2 SYGVNS. The CDR3 bases are TGTGCCAGCAGTGATCTTCGCGGAGAGTCAACTAATGAAAAACTGTTTTTT. Translating gives CASSDLRGESTNEKLFF.

Only one count was recorded for this clone. The J gene is TRBJ2-6, the V gene TRBV19, with D possibly TRBD2 on 6 matching bases. The CDR3 is made up of 15 amino acids. Trimming stripped 3 bases from V and 2 bases from J, with 8 bases between. Germline assignment: CDR1 LNHDA and CDR2 SQIVND (reference sequence). CDR3 protein: CASSIPGAGANVLTF. CDR3 bases: TGTGCCAGTAGTATTCCGGGGGCTGGGGCCAACGTCCTGACTTTC.

J is TRBJ1-2 and V is TRBV4-1, with TRBD1 matching 7 bases. CDR1 is MGHRA, CDR2 YSYEKL, per germline. The ends lost 4 bases at V and 0 bases at J; junction bases unmatched: 8. This CDR3 spans 16 amino acids. The CDR3 DNA reads as TGCGCCAGCAGCCCTACGGGACAGCTAACTAACTATGGCTACACCTTC. Protein product: CASSPTGQLTNYGYTF.

This clone was observed a single time. The chain recombines TRBV6-5 with TRBJ2-7; D is perhaps TRBD2 (5 bases). CDR3 size: 14 residues. Per germline, CDR1 MNHEY and CDR2 SVGAGI. V shed 6 bases and J shed 2 bases, with 14 bases lying between them. The CDR3 bases are TGTGCCAGCAGCCTGGGTGGAGGAGCCTACGAGCAGTACTTC. Translation: CASSLGGGAYEQYF.

The J gene is TRBJ2-3, the V gene TRBV2; 15 bases fit TRBD2. After removal of 6 bases from V and 4 bases from J, the junction contained 8 bases not matched to a gene. The V gene's germline CDR1 is SNHLY and CDR2 FYNNEI. This CDR3 has 17 residues. The CDR3 DNA sequence: TGTGCCAGCAGCTCGCCGGGACTAGCGGGGGGCGCAGATACGCAGTATTTT. Its protein is CASSSPGLAGGADTQYF.